These 3 T cell receptor beta chains were all obtained from the same sample, sequenced in a study of CD8 T cell repertoires and HIV-1 epitope variants. The method was immunoSEQ multiplex PCR; TCRdb's version includes in-frame clones alone and lacks a portion of them. The table has a few thousand clones, about two thirds seen once; the top ten hold about 44%. No antigen has been identified for these receptors. Sequencing was carried out using cultured CD8+ T cells derived from PBMCs. These TCRs come from a male donor with HIV.

The chain couples TRBV27 to TRBJ2-2; 7 positions agree with TRBD1. CDR1 is MNHEY, CDR2 SMNVEV, per germline (reference sequence). CDR3 length: 18 amino acids. V trimming: 4 bases; J trimming: 8 bases; junction bases outside the gene matches: 19. The CDR3 spells CASSSTTTSTGAVGELFF. The CDR3 DNA reads TGTGCCAGCAGTTCAACAACAACGAGTACAGGGGCGGTGGGGGAGCTGTTTTTT.

The J gene is TRBJ2-2, the V gene TRBV9; no firm D call. V dropped 0 bases and J dropped 4 bases, with 1 base sitting between them. Per the germline V gene, CDR1 is SGDLS and CDR2 is YYNGEE. CDR3 length equals 12 residues. The CDR3 reads CASSVVTGELFF. For the CDR3, the DNA is TGTGCCAGCAGCGTAGTCACCGGGGAGCTGTTTTTT.

CDR3 nucleotides: TGTGCCAGCGCCAGGGTTGGGACTGAAGCTTTCTTT. Its translation is CASARVGTEAFF. The V call is TRBV28, the J call TRBJ1-1, with D perhaps matching TRBD1 (5 bases). CDR3 length: 12 residues. Germline CDR1 and CDR2: MDHEN and SYDVKM. Deletions cut 8 bases from V and 5 bases from J, with 12 bases between.